This T cell receptor beta chain stems from a study of T cell repertoires in cytomegalovirus infection. Across the whole study: Public TCR beta signature analysis indicated the presence of both CMV infection and matching HLA type. Study-wide points: CMV-specific TCR beta clonotypes restricted by HLA-C were the ones dominating the ex vivo response. Totalled public TCR beta family frequency picked out people who carried CMV plus the relevant HLA.

MiXCR, applied by TCRdb to the reads, yields one record per CDR3 protein. The data hold under 350,000 distinct CDR3 sequences, with more than 8% observed a single time. The CDR3 runs 15 residues. Germline CDR1 is SGHTA and CDR2 is FQGNSA. The V end lost 5 bases, the J end lost 3 bases, and 13 bases lay between the germline ends. As concerns this clonotype: Its antigen remains unknown.

The sample taken for sequencing was PBMCs. This receptor was taken from a human donor in good health (CMV status not recorded). Some clones in this sample may be carry-over from other donors' samples. V usage is TRBV7-2 and J usage is TRBJ1-4; tentative D call: TRBD1 (5 bases). CDR3 coding DNA: TGTGCCAGCAGCCGGGCCGGGGGACCTAATGAAAAACTGTTTTTT. This encodes CASSRAGGPNEKLFF. The whole variable domain, remainder taken from reference TRBV7-2 and TRBJ1-4, is GAGVSQSPSNKVTEKGKDVELRCDPISGHTALYWYRQSLGQGLEFLIYFQGNSAPDKSGLPSDRFSAERTGGSVSTLTIQRTQQEDSAVYLCASSRAGGPNEKLFFGSGTQLSVL.